This is a list of T cell receptor beta chains from one sample in a study of T cell repertoires in cytomegalovirus infection. Their target antigens are unknown. MiXCR, run by TCRdb on the reads, gives a single entry per CDR3 protein. The table records about 770,000 distinct CDR3 sequences, almost 30% of them present only once. The input for sequencing was cultured CD8+ T cells from PBMCs, taken from culture after CMV antigen stimulation. These TCRs come from a human donor in good health (CMV status not recorded). Some clones in this sample may be carry-over from other donors' samples. The CDR3 runs from the conserved cysteine through the conserved F or W. D genes are given only for firm matches. Size tells how often a clone was seen (once, few, many) or the class of an expanded clone, and some rows leave it out.

j_call v_call clone_size d_call cdr3_nt cdr3_aa
TRBJ2-3 TRBV7-2 many - TGTGCCAGCAGCTTACGCCTCATTACAGGTGCTTACACAGATACGCAGTATTTT CASSLRLITGAYTDTQYF
TRBJ1-5 TRBV7-2 - - TGTGCCAGCAGCTTATTTCGGGATAGGGGGGGCAATCAGCCCCAGCATTTT CASSLFRDRGGNQPQHF
TRBJ1-1 TRBV27 few - TGTGCCAGCAGTTTTGGGGGGTTGTCTGAAGCTTTCTTT CASSFGGLSEAFF
TRBJ2-1 TRBV7-6 - - TGTGCCAGCAGCCCCCGGACAGTTTTGAGCTCCTACAATGAGCAGTTCTTC CASSPRTVLSSYNEQFF
TRBJ2-3 TRBV7-6 few - TGTGCCAGCAGCACCTCCTTCTACACAGATACGCAGTATTTT CASSTSFYTDTQYF
TRBJ1-2 TRBV19 - - TGTGCCAGTAGGGAGGAAGGATTTAACTATGGCTACACCTTC CASREEGFNYGYTF
TRBJ2-3 TRBV12-3/TRBV12-4 many - TGTGCCAGCAGTCCGCCTCAGGGGCTCACAGATACGCAGTATTTT CASSPPQGLTDTQYF
TRBJ1-1 TRBV6-5 many - TGTGCCAGCAGTTACCAAGGGGCTTGGACTGAAGCTTTCTTT CASSYQGAWTEAFF
TRBJ2-1 TRBV12-3/TRBV12-4 - - TGTGCCAGCAGTTTAGAGGGGTTGGCGTTCGATGAGCAGTTCTTC CASSLEGLAFDEQFF
TRBJ2-2 TRBV7-9 - - TGTGCCAGCAGCCCCTACTCGGACGAAACCGGGGAGCTGTTTTTT CASSPYSDETGELFF
TRBJ1-1 TRBV6-2/TRBV6-3 many - TGTGCCAGCAAGTCCAGGGCGAACACTGAAGCTTTCTTT CASKSRANTEAFF
TRBJ2-1 TRBV10-3 - - TGTGCCATCACCACAGGGTTTGGGGCGGATGAGCAGTTCTTC CAITTGFGADEQFF
TRBJ1-1 TRBV15 few - TGTGCCACCAGCAGAGCAGGGGATGAAGCTTTCTTT CATSRAGDEAFF
TRBJ1-1 TRBV7-8 - - TGTGCCAGCAGCATGCTCCGGCGATACGGTGAAGCTTTCTTT CASSMLRRYGEAFF
TRBJ2-3 TRBV7-6 many - TGTGCCAGCAGCTTAGGAATACCAGACACAGATACGCAGTATTTT CASSLGIPDTDTQYF
TRBJ1-4 TRBV7-6 - - TGTGCCAGCAGTCGGGACTGGAAAGAAAAACTGTTTTTT CASSRDWKEKLFF
TRBJ2-3 TRBV2 - TRBD1 TGTGCCAGCCTACGGGGATATGGACAGGGACCAGATACGCAGTATTTT CASLRGYGQGPDTQYF
TRBJ2-3 TRBV6-5 few - TGTGCCAGCAGTTACTCCGGGGGAGGCGATACGCAGTATTTT CASSYSGGGDTQYF